The 2 T cell receptor beta chains below come from one sample, sequenced in a study of blood T cell repertoires in COVID-19. Using immunoSEQ multiplex PCR, the repertoire was profiled, and TCRdb retains in-frame clones only, with some absent. The sample contains approximately 310,000 clones, approximately 81% of which appear only once. Sequencing was performed on PBMCs or T cells enriched from blood (not recorded which). These receptors all come from a woman in her thirties who had been exposed to COVID-19.

The chain links TRBV7-6 to TRBJ2-7; possible D gene TRBD2, 6 bases. This CDR3 is built from 15 residues. The germline CDR1 and CDR2 sequences are SGHVS and FNYEAQ. With 1 base removed from V and 0 bases from J, the gap between germline ends came to 10 bases. CDR3 residues: CASSLVGGTSYEQYF. In DNA form, the CDR3 reads TGTGCCAGCAGCTTAGTAGGCGGGACCTCCTACGAGCAGTACTTC.

The chain carries TRBV25-1 and TRBJ2-7; 12 nucleotides line up with TRBD2. Germline-derived CDR1 and CDR2 are MGHDK and SYGVNS. The V gene end was trimmed by 5 bases and the J gene end by 1 base; junction bases not matched to a gene: 6. This CDR3 spans 16 amino acids. CDR3 sequence (DNA): TGTGCCAGCAGTACCCGACTAGCGGGAGCGTCCTACGAGCAGTACTTC. Its protein product is CASSTRLAGASYEQYF.